The rows below give T cell receptor beta chains drawn from one sample of a study of early stage breast cancer tumors. Measured with immunoSEQ multiplex PCR; TCRdb has only the in-frame clones, and not every one. The table lists roughly 10,000 clones, 75% to 85% of them singletons. Sequenced sample: breast tumor tissue. The receptors come from a person aged 65 to 79 with breast cancer. The CDR3 runs from the conserved cysteine through the conserved F or W. The D gene is left open where the match is weak. Size tells how often a clone was seen (once, few, many) or the class of an expanded clone, and some rows leave it out.

abundance,j_gene,d_gene,v_gene,CDR3nt,CDR3aa
few,TRBJ2-1,TRBD2,TRBV11-2,TGTGCCAGCAGCTTGGGGGGAAGGCTAGCGGGGGGCGAGCAGTTCTTC,CASSLGGRLAGGEQFF
.,TRBJ1-6,TRBD1,TRBV30,TGTGCCTGGAGTAAAGGACAGGATAATTCACCCCTCCACTTT,CAWSKGQDNSPLHF
.,TRBJ1-4,TRBD1,TRBV19,TGTGCCAGTACCTCTGGGGGACAGGGGGCGGAAAAACTGTTTTTT,CASTSGGQGAEKLFF
.,TRBJ1-2,.,TRBV5-1,TGCGCCAGCAGACTAGACAGGCTTTTTATCTACACCTTC,CASRLDRLFIYTF
once,TRBJ2-3,TRBD2,TRBV10-3,TGTGCCATCAGGCTCGGGACTAGCGGGGGATCCACAGATACGCAGTATTTT,CAIRLGTSGGSTDTQYF
.,TRBJ2-7,.,TRBV2,TGTGCCAGCAACCGGGACATTACCTACGAGCAGTACTTC,CASNRDITYEQYF
.,TRBJ1-4,TRBD1,TRBV28,TGTGCCAGCAGTGGCACAGGGGGGGAAAAACTGTTTTTT,CASSGTGGEKLFF
.,TRBJ2-3,TRBD1,TRBV10-3,TGTGCCATCAGTGGTGGACAGGAGACAGATACGCAGTATTTT,CAISGGQETDTQYF
.,TRBJ2-7,.,TRBV19,TGTGCCAGTAGTGGGGGGAACGGGAACGGGAACTACGAGCAGTACTTC,CASSGGNGNGNYEQYF
few,TRBJ1-1,.,TRBV27,TGTGCCAGCAGTGCGCCGGGGATGAACACTGAAGCTTTCTTT,CASSAPGMNTEAFF
.,TRBJ1-1,TRBD1,TRBV30,TGTGCCTGGAGTGCGCGACCGGGACAGGGAGTTCGGGGAGCTTTCTTT,CAWSARPGQGVRGAFF
.,TRBJ2-1,TRBD2,TRBV7-2,TGTGCCAGCAGCCAACCGGGGGGGCCCTACAATGAGCAGTTCTTC,CASSQPGGPYNEQFF
.,TRBJ2-7,TRBD2,TRBV9,TGTGCCAGCAGCCCATACGGACTAGGGGCGTACGAGCAGTACTTC,CASSPYGLGAYEQYF
.,TRBJ2-7,TRBD2,TRBV10-1,TGCGCCAGCAGTCCGACTAGCGGGAGCCCCTACGAGCAGTACTTC,CASSPTSGSPYEQYF
few,TRBJ1-1,TRBD1,TRBV19,TGTGCCAGTAACCCAGGACAGGGGGCTACTGAAGCTTTCTTT,CASNPGQGATEAFF
.,TRBJ1-1,.,TRBV4-1,TGCGCCAGCAGCCAAGATAGGGCCCGGGGCACTGAAGCTTTCTTT,CASSQDRARGTEAFF
.,TRBJ1-4,.,TRBV7-2,TGTGCCAGCAGCTTAGTTACATTTGCAACTAATGAAAAACTGTTTTTT,CASSLVTFATNEKLFF
.,TRBJ2-1,TRBD2,TRBV5-1,TGCGCCAGCAGCCCGGCCGGGACTAGCATCTATGAGCAGTTCTTC,CASSPAGTSIYEQFF
.,TRBJ1-1,.,TRBV7-2,TGTGCCAGCAGCTCGAAGGGAAGGGGTGCTTTCTTT,CASSSKGRGAFF
.,TRBJ1-2,.,TRBV5-4,TGTGCCAGCAGCTTTCTTTCCGGGGGAGATGGCTACACCTTC,CASSFLSGGDGYTF
.,TRBJ1-2,.,TRBV6-5,TGTGCCAGCAGTTACTCGAGGTTGCGGGGGGTATATGGCTACACCTTC,CASSYSRLRGVYGYTF
.,TRBJ2-7,.,TRBV5-1,TGCGCCAGCAGCTTGGTAGGCGGTAGGCCAAACGAGCAGTACTTC,CASSLVGGRPNEQYF
.,TRBJ2-2,.,TRBV27,TGTGCCAGCAACTCCCTAGAGAACACCGGGGAGCTGTTTTTT,CASNSLENTGELFF
.,TRBJ2-3,TRBD2,TRBV27,TGTGCCAGCAGTTTTTCGACTAGCGGGAGAGATACGCAGTATTTT,CASSFSTSGRDTQYF
.,TRBJ2-1,TRBD1,TRBV29-1,TGCAGCGCCGGGACAGACTACAATGAGCAGTTCTTC,CSAGTDYNEQFF
.,TRBJ2-3,TRBD2,TRBV6-6,TGTGCCAGCAGTGGAGCTAGCGGAGTCACAGATACGCAGTATTTT,CASSGASGVTDTQYF
.,TRBJ2-3,.,TRBV12-1,TGTGCCAGCAGCCGCTGTCGGACTAGCGGGGGGGTGCTGGGAGATACGCAGTATTTT,CASSRCRTSGGVLGDTQYF
once,TRBJ1-2,TRBD1,TRBV28,TGTGCCAGCAGTTTACCGGACAGGGTAGTCTATGGCTACACCTTC,CASSLPDRVVYGYTF
.,TRBJ2-7,.,TRBV4-2,TGTGCCAGCAGCCCCTACCTAGCAGACAACGAGCAGTACTTC,CASSPYLADNEQYF
once,TRBJ1-1,.,TRBV11-2,TGTGCCAGCAGCTTAGACCCCCGCGACACTGAAGCTTTCTTT,CASSLDPRDTEAFF
.,TRBJ1-2,.,TRBV7-9,TGTGCCAGCAGCCCCCCCGGTTCTGATGGCTACACCTTC,CASSPPGSDGYTF
.,TRBJ2-3,.,TRBV7-6,TGTGCCAGCAGCCCTAGACAGGGAGGTAGAGCAGATACGCAGTATTTT,CASSPRQGGRADTQYF
.,TRBJ1-1,.,TRBV7-8,TGTGCCAGCAGCCCGCCCGACAGGAACACTGAAGCTTTCTTT,CASSPPDRNTEAFF
.,TRBJ1-2,.,TRBV9,TGTGCCAGCAGCGTAAACCGGGACACAAACTATGGCTACACCTTC,CASSVNRDTNYGYTF
.,TRBJ2-2,TRBD2,TRBV7-3,TGTGCCAGCAGCTCCCTAGCGGGAACGAACACCGGGGAGCTGTTTTTT,CASSSLAGTNTGELFF
.,TRBJ1-1,.,TRBV10-3,TGTGCCATCAGTGAGTCGGGGACAACTGATGAAGCTTTCTTT,CAISESGTTDEAFF
.,TRBJ1-5,.,TRBV5-5,TGTGCCAGCAGCCTAGGAAGCCGTCTCAGCAATCAGCCCCAGCATTTT,CASSLGSRLSNQPQHF
.,TRBJ1-1,.,TRBV7-6,TGTGCCAGCAGCTTAGGTTCGAACGAACTCACTGAAGCTTTCTTT,CASSLGSNELTEAFF